This T cell receptor (beta chain) was observed in a study of cytomegalovirus exposure and HLA in healthy donors (dated by TCRdb to the late 2010s). Turning to the overall study: In an earlier analysis of under 600 of the donors, 250 to 350 Gb of sequence data and just under 120 million unique TCR beta sequences from about 179 million T cells were reported. The study used immunosequencing to profile the T cell repertoires of approximately 630 subjects and linked those repertoires to cytomegalovirus serostatus. Both class I and class II loci were covered by HLA typing, at four-digit resolution. Every repertoire in the discovery cohort had been generated on one and the same sequencing platform. Across around 400 genotyped donors of the cohort, an average of roughly 250,000 unique TCR beta nucleotide sequences per donor were sequenced, and around 19% of those sequences were non-productive. To predict cytomegalovirus infection status, the study brought together high-throughput TCR immunosequencing, statistical association of individual TCRs with disease status, and machine learning. An early release covering roughly 600 HLA-typed donors comprised about 300 gigabases of sequencing data and roughly 86 million unique TCR sequences. Donor age, sex, ethnicity and CMV serostatus were compiled alongside the repertoire data. A later genetic analysis took genome-wide SNP genotypes for 398 of the 666 donors and used that subset as a discovery cohort. The study was designed to test whether signatures of past pathogen exposure could be identified by cataloging public T cell receptors. An earlier analysis of approximately 580 of the donors used high-throughput TCR beta sequencing to judge whether each TCR beta V gene segment behaved as functional or pseudogenic. The genetic ancestry cluster associated with self-reported Caucasian donors included 70% to 85% of the roughly 360 genotyped donors. A later analysis re-examined previously published TCR beta repertoires from roughly 720 donors and added high-resolution HLA genotyping to investigate patterns of TCR occurrence. The number of typed donors differed by locus: about 620-640 for A, B, C, DRB1 and DQB1; approximately 540 for DQA1; around 580 for DPA1; and approximately 450 for DPB1. Besides the first cohort of roughly 640 subjects, a separate validation cohort made up of about 120 different subjects was used. Rather than using new phenotypic data, the later analysis identified candidate immune exposures from TCR beta sequences and from how often those sequences occurred across donors. About five DR-DQ haplotypes were treated as single units for association and clustering because of strong linkage in the cohort. Study-level results and caveats: Because the 87-base-pair reads could not distinguish some IMGT-functional V segments, including TRBV6-2 and TRBV6-3, those segments were excluded. According to a later genetic analysis, donors in an Asian-associated ancestry cluster had fewer N-insertions in productive TCRs than the approximately 630-donor mean. Assigning TCR associations to individual alleles was difficult when HLA alleles, especially DR and DQ, strongly co-occurred. Only TCR beta chains were sequenced in this cohort, and the absence of alpha or paired-chain data limited detectable features. V-gene and J-gene trimming of TCR beta chains was associated with a missense DCLRE1C variant in a later genetic analysis, and the association was replicated in an independent cohort. It was suggested by the authors that the approach could potentially be generalized to other disease states and immunological phenotypes. In a later analysis, HLA-associated TCR beta chains were found to be more clonally expanded and to have lower generation probabilities than equally common non-associated chains. An earlier analysis of approximately 570 of the donors showed that most TCR beta V segments appeared in productive rearrangements either about 87% or about 30% of the time, which broadly matched IMGT annotations. A further reported finding was that TCR beta sequences accurately predicted the HLA-A and HLA-B alleles for most subjects in the first cohort. The presence/absence analyses assumed that sequencing depth was roughly uniform across donors, and that assumption may not be true. Because HLA typing was unavailable for some donors at each locus, only the typed subset was used in association tests. A cluster of highly shared sequence variants was judged likely to represent a technical artifact of the sequencing pipeline. CMV serostatus was the only immune exposure information available for the cohort. Linkage disequilibrium might explain the correlated functional status among segregating V segments, but an unknown experimental factor could not be excluded. According to a later analysis, parvovirus B19, influenza, CMV and Epstein-Barr virus appeared linked to several top co-occurrence clusters. At a false discovery rate of 0.05, a later analysis linked about 17,000 TCR beta sequences to specific HLA alleles. According to a later analysis, most CMV-associated TCR beta chains appeared to be HLA-restricted, and the HLA associations seemed to be driven largely by CMV exposure. Because counts were too low, roughly 17 rarely observed V segments, including chromosome 9 orphons, were left out of the earlier analysis of approximately 580 of the donors. In a later analysis, the rate of TCR association differed among HLA loci, with DRB1 alleles having the most associated TCRs and HLA-C alleles having the fewest. A few of the identified cytomegalovirus-associated TCR beta chains were confirmed in vitro to be specific for cytomegalovirus antigens. The classifier was reported to diagnose cytomegalovirus status with high specificity and sensitivity in both the original cohort and the validation cohort. In the study, about 150 TCR beta chains were listed as associated with cytomegalovirus. Across donors, most TCR sequences were observed very rarely, whereas some public TCRs were present in many individuals.

Points on this clone: There is no known antigen for this receptor. Per-nucleotide qualities are absent, and no much larger clonotype sits a single base away.

Library generation was performed with the immunoSEQ multiplex PCR assay. For the multiplex PCR, a mixture combining 60 forward primers for TCR Vbeta segments and 13 reverse primers for TCR Jbeta segments was used. The CDR3 region of rearranged TCR beta genes was amplified from genomic DNA with a multiplex PCR assay. The Illumina HiSeq System was used to sequence the amplified TCR beta libraries as 87-base-pair reads. Concerning the study's data processing: A later analysis tallied 75 million to 85 million unique TCR beta chains across the 650 to 750 repertoires, and about 10 million of those chains were shared by two or more donors. Raw reads were error-corrected and collapsed into unique sequences by a nearest-neighbor algorithm in which closely related sequences were merged to remove PCR and sequencing errors. CDR3 sequences were aligned to IMGT reference sequences to assign V, D and J gene segments. For a sequence to be retained, a match of at least six nucleotides to both a V gene segment and a J gene segment was required. A rearrangement was called productive if the CDR3 had no stop codons and remained in frame with V and J, and every other rearrangement was called non-productive. CDR3 was defined according to IMGT convention as the region running from the second conserved V-encoded cysteine to the conserved J-encoded phenylalanine. The earlier analysis of 450 to 750 of the donors excluded any sequence lacking an unambiguous match to a single V gene segment. An earlier analysis of fewer than 750 of the donors called V segments functional above 56.7% productive rearrangements and segregating when the between-donor standard deviation exceeded 5%. A statistical classification framework was developed to diagnose cytomegalovirus status using the catalog of TCR beta chain sequences. In a later analysis, TCR nucleotide sequences were compared against IMGT/GENE-DB human TR gene sequences so that V and J genes could be assigned. The TCRdist pipeline was used in a later analysis to assign CDR3 sequences and most-parsimonious VDJ recombination scenarios. A later analysis defined each TCR beta chain by its CDR3 amino acid sequence plus V-gene family, and excluded reads lacking a unique V-gene family. To address suspected cross-contamination and a sequencing artifact, a later analysis removed over 500 highly shared, low-generation-probability nucleotide sequences. A later analysis calculated a clonal expansion index for each public chain from normalized within-repertoire ranks of inferred template counts. Generation probabilities in a later analysis came from a VDJ recombination model fitted to out-of-frame rearrangements, and those results were checked against IGoR. Hypergeometric tests were used in a later analysis to score TCR-TCR, TCR-HLA and TCR-CMV co-occurrence, with a repertoire-size bias correction applied to the TCR pairs. In a later analysis, false discovery rates were estimated by permuting HLA or CMV assignments 20 times. In a later analysis, co-occurring TCRs were grouped using DBSCAN, and TCRdist sequence similarity was added for clustering within HLA-allele-positive subsets. Co-occurrence clustering excluded repertoires with fewer than 30,000 or more than 120,000 public chains, plus five with anomalous nucleotide sharing. TCRdb carries this immuneACCESS record with in-frame sequences only. Its versions omit some clonotypes, under half of them owing to an unresolved V gene in the studies checked, with the rest unexplained. V, J and clone size are those of that table, while D and trimming were read from the DNA. Within this sample are about 200,000 clones, with about 83% of them counted one time only. Of the sample, around 15% falls within the top ten clones.

The germline V gene sets CDR1 to SGDLS and CDR2 to YYNGEE. The cysteine opens and the phenylalanine closes a CDR3 of 15 amino acids. Only the CDR3 DNA is retained, 45 bases long and in frame from the first base. V ends up 0 bases short and J 6 bases short, with an unmatched junction base count of 8. The cohort consisted of some 730 healthy bone marrow donors. At the time of sampling, every cohort member was nominally healthy, though immune exposures that went unrecorded were likely present. The donor tested CMV seronegative, placing the donor among the 352 seronegative members of the cohort. Each donor provided a peripheral blood sample, and peripheral blood mononuclear cells were used for TCR beta sequencing. Genomic DNA extraction from the blood cell samples was performed with the Qiagen DNeasy Blood Extraction Kit.

The chain was built from TRBV9 and TRBJ1-2; TRBD1 matches 7 bases in the middle. This clonotype was sampled from a man between 35 and 55 years old in good health and CMV-seronegative. The sample consisted of PBMCs. In nucleotides, the sequence is TGTGCCAGCAGCGTAGGACAGGGACAGAGGGATGGCTACACCTTC. Translated, it reads CASSVGQGQRDGYTF.